The next 14 T cell receptor beta chains were all read from a single sample in a study of beta chain features in type 1 diabetes. Of the isolated RNA, all was reverse transcribed, and so the sequenced material was expressed TCRB transcripts. Sequencing used immunoSEQ multiplex PCR; TCRdb keeps in-frame clones, though not all of them. The table has about 210,000 clones, roughly a tenth seen once. Specimen: central memory CD4+ T cells from blood. All receptors derive from a man between 18 and 29 years old in good health.

This clone was counted a few times. The V and J genes are TRBV7-9 and TRBJ1-2; 11 positions agree with TRBD1. J lost 8 bases, V lost 6 bases, and 14 bases had no gene match. The CDR3 length is 16 residues. Germline V gene sequence: CDR1 SEHNR, CDR2 FQNEAQ (reference sequence). The DNA of the CDR3 is TGTGCCAGCAGACTCGGGACAGGGGGTCCCGGGTACGGCTACACCTTC. Translating gives CASRLGTGGPGYGYTF.

The sample holds many counts of this clone. The V and J genes are TRBV10-3 and TRBJ2-1; D perhaps matches TRBD2 (6 bases). V lost 10 bases and J lost 0, with 13 bases in between. This CDR3 has 14 residues. Germline lookup yields CDR1 ENHRY and CDR2 SYGVKD. CDR3 DNA: TGTGCCAGCCGGGACTCCAACTCCTACAATGAGCAGTTCTTC. Its protein is CASRDSNSYNEQFF.

This clone showed up just a few times. One junction end disagrees with the germline gene, perhaps due to a read error. The chain uses TRBV7-7 and TRBJ2-3; no firm D call. The CDR3 totals 15 residues. CDR1 and CDR2 from the germline V gene are SSHAT and FNYEAQ (reference sequence). The CDR3: CASSPAPGSTDTQYF. The CDR3 coding sequence is TGTGCTAGCAGCCCTGCCCCTGGGTCCACAGATACGCAGTATTTT. Full variable domain (remainder filled in from reference TRBV7-7 and TRBJ2-3): GAGVSQSPRYKVTKRGQDVTLRCDPISSHATLYWYQQALGQGPEFLTYFNYEAQPDKSGLPSDRFSAERPEGSISTLTIQRTEQRDSAMYRCASSPAPGSTDTQYFGPGTRLTVL.

This clone has at least ten counts. This rearrangement joins TRBV7-3 to TRBJ1-2; 7 bases are shared with TRBD1. This CDR3 has 17 residues. CDR1 SGHTA and CDR2 FQGTGA come from the germline V gene. Trimming removed 2 bases from V and 0 bases from J; junction bases left unmatched: 9. CDR3 region: CASSLAPRQGTNYGYTF. CDR3 bases: TGTGCCAGCAGCTTAGCCCCTCGACAGGGCACTAACTATGGCTACACCTTC.

V gene TRBV5-6 combines with J gene TRBJ2-5; D unresolved. The CDR3 has 14 amino acids. V lost 6 bases and J 3 bases, leaving 15 bases between the germline ends. Germline-derived CDR1 and CDR2 are SGHDT and YYEEEE. The CDR3 DNA is TGTGCCAGCAACTTCGGTCCGTTAGAAGAGACCCAGTACTTC. As protein: CASNFGPLEETQYF. The whole variable domain, filled in from reference TRBV5-6 and TRBJ2-5, reads DAGVTQSPTHLIKTRGQQVTLRCSPKSGHDTVSWYQQALGQGPQFIFQYYEEEERQRGNFPDRFSGHQFPNYSSELNVNALLLGDSALYLCASNFGPLEETQYFGPGTRLLVL.

A few counts support this clone. The gene calls are TRBV4-1 and TRBJ2-1; D call uncertain. V gave up 3 bases and J gave up 3 bases, with 6 bases separating them. The CDR3 runs to 13 residues. Germline CDR1 MGHRA, CDR2 YSYEKL. DNA of the CDR3: TGCGCCAGCAGCCACGGAAACTACAATGAGCAGTTCTTC. Translated, it gives CASSHGNYNEQFF.

There are a few counts of this clone. The V call is TRBV4-3, the J call TRBJ2-7; 11 bases are shared with TRBD1. This CDR3 comprises 16 residues. Germline CDR1 is LGHNA and CDR2 is YSLEER. Trimming cost V 3 bases and J 6 bases; bases outside gene matches: 10. The chain's CDR3 is CASSQALGQGAREQYF. In DNA form, the CDR3 reads TGCGCCAGCAGCCAGGCTCTCGGACAGGGGGCGCGCGAGCAGTACTTC.

This clone was found a few times. The chain joins TRBV30 to TRBJ2-2; TRBD1 aligns across 11 bases. V was clipped by 0 bases and J by 6 bases; unmatched bases: 3. The CDR3 has 15 amino acids. CDR1 and CDR2 from the germline V gene are GTSNPN and SVGIG (reference sequence). CDR3 coding DNA: TGTGCCTGGAGTGTAACGGGACAGGGGGCCGGGGAGCTGTTTTTT. Amino acids: CAWSVTGQGAGELFF.

The chain has TRBV4-3 and TRBJ1-1; a possible D gene is TRBD1 (5 bases). The CDR3 spans 14 residues. In germline, CDR1 is LGHNA, CDR2 YSLEER. The V end was cut by 0 bases, the J end by 6 bases, with 11 bases between. CDR3 DNA sequence: TGCGCCAGCAGCCAAGACGGGGGTAGAGCTGAAGCTTTCTTT. Translating it yields CASSQDGGRAEAFF.

Here the CDR3 reads CATSAGTGGLAYEQYF. In nucleotides, the CDR3 is TGTGCCACCAGCGCAGGGACAGGGGGACTGGCCTACGAGCAGTACTTC. This rearrangement joins TRBV15 to TRBJ2-7, with 11 bases identical to TRBD1. CDR3 length: 16 amino acids. Germline CDR1 reads LNHNV; CDR2 reads YYDKDF (reference sequence). J lost 2 bases, V lost 5 bases, and 8 bases had no gene match.

CDR3 sequence reads: CASSYKTSGYEQYF. CDR3 coding DNA: TGTGCCAGCAGTTACAAGACTAGCGGATACGAGCAGTACTTC. The chain joins TRBV27 to TRBJ2-7; TRBD2 agrees at 9 bases. Germline loops: CDR1 MNHEY, CDR2 SMNVEV (reference sequence). The junction had 5 bases not matched to a gene; V was cut back by 4 bases and J by 4 bases. This CDR3 is 14 amino acids long.

The chain joins TRBV7-7 to TRBJ2-2; no clear D gene. With 5 bases removed from V and 5 bases from J, the gap between germline ends came to 15 bases. The CDR3 is made up of 15 amino acids. Germline CDR1 reads SSHAT; CDR2 reads FNYEAQ (reference sequence). The CDR3 sequence is CASSPELLGTGELFF. The CDR3 region has the DNA TGTGCCAGCAGCCCTGAGCTATTGGGGACCGGGGAGCTGTTTTTT. Using reference TRBV7-7 and TRBJ2-2 for the parts outside the CDR3, the full variable domain is GAGVSQSPRYKVTKRGQDVTLRCDPISSHATLYWYQQALGQGPEFLTYFNYEAQPDKSGLPSDRFSAERPEGSISTLTIQRTEQRDSAMYRCASSPELLGTGELFFGEGSRLTVL.

The chain joins TRBV29-1 to TRBJ1-2; no clear D. Germline CDR1 reads SQVTM; CDR2 reads ANQGSEA. The CDR3 runs to 10 residues. Trimming pared 5 bases from V and 6 bases from J, leaving 7 bases between. CDR3 bases: TGCAGCGTTCACGAGGATGGCTACACCTTC. It codes for CSVHEDGYTF.

This clone was detected ten times or more. The chain has TRBV10-3 and TRBJ2-7; 13 nucleotides line up with TRBD2. Germline loops: CDR1 ENHRY, CDR2 SYGVKD. The CDR3 is 16 amino acids. The V segment lost 3 bases and the J segment 0 bases; nucleotides outside the gene matches: 2. Written as DNA, the CDR3 is TGTGCCATCAGTGATTGGACTAGCGGGAGCTCCTACGAGCAGTACTTC. This translates into CAISDWTSGSSYEQYF.